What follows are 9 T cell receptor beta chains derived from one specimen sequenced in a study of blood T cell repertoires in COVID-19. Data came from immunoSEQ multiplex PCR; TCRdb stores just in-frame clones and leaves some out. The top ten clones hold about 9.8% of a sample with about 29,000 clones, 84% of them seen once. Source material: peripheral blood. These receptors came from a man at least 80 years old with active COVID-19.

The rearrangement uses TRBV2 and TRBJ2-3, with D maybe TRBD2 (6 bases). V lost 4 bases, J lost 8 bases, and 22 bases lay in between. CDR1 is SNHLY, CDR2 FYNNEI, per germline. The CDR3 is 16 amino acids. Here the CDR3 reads CASSGMIGGGASTQYF. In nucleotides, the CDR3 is TGTGCCAGCAGTGGTATGATTGGGGGAGGAGCAAGTACGCAGTATTTT.

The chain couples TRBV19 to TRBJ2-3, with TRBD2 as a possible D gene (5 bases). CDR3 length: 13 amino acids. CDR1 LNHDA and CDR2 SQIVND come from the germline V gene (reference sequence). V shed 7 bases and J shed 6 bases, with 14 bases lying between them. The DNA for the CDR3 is TGTGCCAGTAATGTTGGCGGGCAGGATACGCAGTATTTT. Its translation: CASNVGGQDTQYF.

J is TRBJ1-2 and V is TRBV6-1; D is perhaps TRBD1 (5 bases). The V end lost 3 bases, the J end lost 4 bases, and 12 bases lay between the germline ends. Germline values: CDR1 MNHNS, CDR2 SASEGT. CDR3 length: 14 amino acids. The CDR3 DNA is TGTGCCAGCAGTGACAGGGAAGGCGGCTATGGCTACACCTTC. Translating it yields CASSDREGGYGYTF.

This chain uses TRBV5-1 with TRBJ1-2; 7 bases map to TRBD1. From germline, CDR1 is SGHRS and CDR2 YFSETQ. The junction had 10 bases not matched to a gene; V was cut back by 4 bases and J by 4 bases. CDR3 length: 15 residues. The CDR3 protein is CASSPEGQGGYGYTF. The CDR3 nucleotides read TGCGCCAGCAGCCCTGAGGGGCAGGGGGGCTATGGCTACACCTTC.

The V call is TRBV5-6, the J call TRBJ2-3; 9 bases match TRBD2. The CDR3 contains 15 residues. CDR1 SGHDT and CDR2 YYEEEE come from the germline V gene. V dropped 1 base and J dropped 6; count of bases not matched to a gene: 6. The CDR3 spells CASSLRRGGMDTQYF. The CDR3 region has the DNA TGTGCCAGCAGCTTGCGGCGGGGGGGCATGGATACGCAGTATTTT.

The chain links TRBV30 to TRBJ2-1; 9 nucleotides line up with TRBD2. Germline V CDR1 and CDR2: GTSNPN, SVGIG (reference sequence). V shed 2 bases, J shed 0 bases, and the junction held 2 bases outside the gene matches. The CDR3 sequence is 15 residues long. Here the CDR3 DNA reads TGTGCCTGGAGTAAAGCGGGGGGCTCCTACAATGAGCAGTTCTTC. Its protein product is CAWSKAGGSYNEQFF.

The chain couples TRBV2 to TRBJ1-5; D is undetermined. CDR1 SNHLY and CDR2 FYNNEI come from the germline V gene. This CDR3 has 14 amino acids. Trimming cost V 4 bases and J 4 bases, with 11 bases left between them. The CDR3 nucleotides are TGTGCCAGCAGTGCAGCCAGGATAAATCAGCCCCAGCATTTT. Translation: CASSAARINQPQHF.

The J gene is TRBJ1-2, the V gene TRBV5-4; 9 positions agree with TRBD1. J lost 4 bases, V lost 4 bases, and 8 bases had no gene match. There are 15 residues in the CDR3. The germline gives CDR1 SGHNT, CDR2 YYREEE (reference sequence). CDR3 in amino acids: CASSQNRGRGYGYTF. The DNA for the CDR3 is TGTGCCAGCAGCCAAAACAGGGGGCGAGGCTATGGCTACACCTTC.

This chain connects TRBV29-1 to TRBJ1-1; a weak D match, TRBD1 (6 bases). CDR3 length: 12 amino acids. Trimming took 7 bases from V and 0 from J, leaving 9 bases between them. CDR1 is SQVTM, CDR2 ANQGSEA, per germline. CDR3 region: CSATGMNTEAFF. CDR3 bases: TGCAGCGCGACAGGAATGAACACTGAAGCTTTCTTT.